What follows are 32 T cell receptor beta chains derived from one specimen sequenced in a study of cytomegalovirus exposure and HLA in healthy donors. In the PCR, 60 Vbeta and 13 Jbeta primers were used. Profiling relied on immunoSEQ multiplex PCR, and the TCRdb table lists in-frame clones only, not all of them. The data contain about 120,000 clones, about 80% of them singletons. Sequenced sample: PBMCs. Receptor source: a man aged 55-75 years in good health and CMV-seropositive.

The V gene is TRBV10-1, the J gene TRBJ1-1, with a possible D match to TRBD1 (5 bases). CDR1 and CDR2 (germline): WNHNN, SYGVQD (reference sequence). V was clipped by 0 bases and J by 3 bases, with 8 bases between them. CDR3 length: 14 residues. The CDR3 DNA reads TGCGCCAGCAGTGAGTCAGGGGCGGACACTGAAGCTTTCTTT. It translates to CASSESGADTEAFF.

The chain couples TRBV7-9 to TRBJ2-7; D not resolved. V lost 5 bases to trimming and J lost 6 bases, with 8 bases between them. Germline-derived CDR1 and CDR2 are SEHNR and FQNEAQ (reference sequence). CDR3 length: 11 residues. The chain's CDR3 is CASSINSEQYF. The CDR3 DNA sequence: TGTGCCAGCAGCATCAACTCCGAGCAGTACTTC.

V gene TRBV4-1 combines with J gene TRBJ2-5; 9 bases align to TRBD1. The DNA end favors TRBJ2-7, so the J call may be wrong. Germline assignment: CDR1 MGHRA and CDR2 YSYEKL. There are 14 residues in the CDR3. For the CDR3, the DNA is TGCGCCAGCAGCCAGTACGGGACAGGGCTCGAGCAGTACTTC. It specifies CASSQYGTGLEQYF.

A few counts support this clone. The rearrangement uses TRBV6-1 and TRBJ2-3, with 9 bases that match TRBD1. With V trimmed by 5 bases and J by 4 bases, 4 bases remained unmatched. Germline loops: CDR1 MNHNS, CDR2 SASEGT. The CDR3 covers 14 residues. The CDR3 here is CASSRDREADTQYF. As DNA, the CDR3 is TGTGCCAGCAGTCGGGACAGGGAGGCAGATACGCAGTATTTT.

The genes are TRBV6-4 and TRBJ2-7; 8 bases are a match to TRBD1. The CDR3 runs 16 residues. The germline CDR1 and CDR2 sequences are MRHNA and SNTAGT. V shed 2 bases and J 3 bases; nucleotides not matched to a gene: 9. CDR3 region: CASSDPDRVAVYEQYF. In DNA form, the CDR3 reads TGTGCCAGCAGTGACCCGGACAGGGTGGCCGTCTACGAGCAGTACTTC.

This clone was observed a handful of times. J is TRBJ2-7 and V is TRBV18, with 7 bases lining up with TRBD1. Trimming took 0 bases from V and 7 from J; bases not matched to a gene: 12. The CDR3 extends over 16 amino acids. Germline values: CDR1 KGHSH, CDR2 LQKENI. CDR3 sequence reads: CASSPPRQGESREQYF. CDR3 bases: TGTGCCAGCTCACCACCGAGGCAGGGGGAATCGCGGGAGCAGTACTTC.

V and J are TRBV5-1 and TRBJ1-5, with D maybe TRBD1 (6 bases). V was cut by 2 bases and J by 7 bases, with 16 bases left in between. This CDR3 region has 15 residues. From germline, CDR1 is SGHRS and CDR2 YFSETQ. Here the CDR3 DNA reads TGCGCCAGCAGCTTATCCGGGGGGCAAGGCCAGCCCCAGCATTTT. Its protein is CASSLSGGQGQPQHF.

This clone has just a few counts. The chain recombines TRBV18 with TRBJ1-5, with D unclear. The CDR3 sequence is 14 residues long. From germline, CDR1 is KGHSH and CDR2 LQKENI. V lost 6 bases and J 1 base, leaving 10 bases between the germline ends. The CDR3 bases are TGTGCCAGCTCCCACGGGGTAAGCAATCAGCCCCAGCATTTT. It is translated as CASSHGVSNQPQHF.

The rearrangement links TRBV18 to TRBJ2-2; tentative D call: TRBD2 (5 bases). This CDR3 contains 16 residues. V was trimmed by 8 bases and J by 1 base, leaving 17 bases between them. Germline V CDR1 and CDR2: KGHSH, LQKENI. The CDR3 is CASARNGIQNTGELFF. CDR3 in DNA: TGTGCCAGCGCACGAAACGGGATTCAGAACACCGGGGAGCTGTTTTTT.

The chain is built from TRBV6-6 and TRBJ2-1; 12 positions match TRBD2. There are 15 residues in the CDR3. Per germline, CDR1 MNHNY and CDR2 SVGAGI (reference sequence). V lost 10 bases and J lost 10; bases outside the gene matches: 14. In DNA form, the CDR3 reads TGTGCCACTCACGGGACTAGCGGGCTCTGGCGGGAGCAGTTCTTC. It is translated as CATHGTSGLWREQFF.

The rearrangement joins TRBV28 to TRBJ2-7; D is possibly TRBD2 (6 bases). The CDR3 consists of 15 residues. Germline loops: CDR1 MDHEN, CDR2 SYDVKM. The ends were cut back, 4 bases at V and 0 bases at J, with 13 bases in the middle. The DNA of the CDR3 is TGTGCCAGCAGTTCCAGCGGGCTGGGCTCCTACGAGCAGTACTTC. It yields the protein CASSSSGLGSYEQYF.

This clone was detected a few times. This sequence joins TRBV18 and TRBJ2-5; weak D call: TRBD1 (6 bases). Germline lookup yields CDR1 KGHSH and CDR2 LQKENI. The V and J ends lost 2 bases and 0 bases respectively, with 10 bases between them. The CDR3 runs to 15 residues. CDR3 bases: TGTGCCAGCTCACCAAGCGACAGGCACCAAGAGACCCAGTACTTC. This sequence encodes CASSPSDRHQETQYF.

This clone was detected a few times. This chain links TRBV5-1 with TRBJ2-1; no reliable D call. The CDR3 has 14 residues. Germline loops: CDR1 SGHRS, CDR2 YFSETQ. V lost 0 bases, J lost 0 bases, and 4 bases lay in between. The CDR3 spells CASSLDGSYNEQFF. CDR3 DNA sequence: TGCGCCAGCAGCTTGGACGGCTCCTACAATGAGCAGTTCTTC.

This clone was picked up one time. V is TRBV7-3 and J is TRBJ2-3; 8 nucleotides agree with TRBD1. With 3 bases clipped from V and 4 bases from J, the junction kept 9 bases outside the gene matches. The CDR3 totals 16 residues. Per the germline V gene, CDR1 is SGHTA and CDR2 is FQGTGA. The CDR3 protein is CASSFGGTGVSDTQYF. CDR3 DNA: TGTGCCAGCAGCTTTGGCGGGACAGGCGTCTCAGATACGCAGTATTTT.

The CDR3 DNA follows: TGCGCCAGCAGCGCGCATACTGGGAGCTCTGGAAACACCATATATTTT. Translated, it gives CASSAHTGSSGNTIYF. This chain connects TRBV5-1 to TRBJ1-3; D is uncertain. This CDR3 contains 16 residues. V lost 4 bases and J lost 0, with 14 bases in between. Germline assignment: CDR1 SGHRS and CDR2 YFSETQ. The full variable domain, rest sourced from reference TRBV5-1 and TRBJ1-3, is KAGVTQTPRYLIKTRGQQVTLSCSPISGHRSVSWYQQTPGQGLQFLFEYFSETQRNKGNFPGRFSGRQFSNSRSEMNVSTLELGDSALYLCASSAHTGSSGNTIYFGEGSWLTVV.

The chain couples TRBV6-5 to TRBJ2-5; TRBD2 matches 9 bases. CDR3 length equals 14 residues. CDR1 MNHEY and CDR2 SVGAGI come from the germline V gene. After removal of 0 bases from V and 5 bases from J, the junction contained 1 base not matched to a gene. CDR3 bases: TGTGCCAGCAGTTACTCCCTAGCGGGGGAGACCCAGTACTTC. Its translation: CASSYSLAGETQYF.

The chain combines TRBV10-3 with TRBJ1-5; D is unclear. CDR1 is ENHRY, CDR2 SYGVKD, per germline. The V end was cut by 5 bases, the J end by 5 bases, with 10 bases between. The CDR3 runs 13 residues. The CDR3 DNA reads TGTGCCATCAGTTCGTCGGCGGATCAGCCCCAGCATTTT. This translates into CAISSSADQPQHF.

This chain connects TRBV5-1 to TRBJ2-2; 8 bases match TRBD1. Germline-derived CDR1 and CDR2 are SGHRS and YFSETQ. There are 15 residues in the CDR3. V dropped 4 bases and J dropped 5; count of bases not matched to a gene: 7. CDR3 loop: CASSPTTGETGELFF. The CDR3 DNA reads TGCGCCAGCAGCCCTACGACAGGGGAGACCGGGGAGCTGTTTTTT. Drawing the rest from reference TRBV5-1 and TRBJ2-2, the complete variable domain is KAGVTQTPRYLIKTRGQQVTLSCSPISGHRSVSWYQQTPGQGLQFLFEYFSETQRNKGNFPGRFSGRQFSNSRSEMNVSTLELGDSALYLCASSPTTGETGELFFGEGSRLTVL.

This sequence joins TRBV19 and TRBJ1-2; 11 bases fit TRBD1. Germline CDR1 and CDR2: LNHDA and SQIVND (reference sequence). The CDR3 is made up of 16 amino acids. The V gene end was trimmed by 4 bases and the J gene end by 8 bases; junction bases not matched to a gene: 12. This chain's CDR3 is CASSTSGTGGFGGYTF. The CDR3 DNA sequence: TGTGCCAGTAGTACCTCCGGGACAGGGGGATTCGGAGGCTACACCTTC.

This chain links TRBV28 with TRBJ1-1; tentative D call: TRBD1 (5 bases). CDR1 MDHEN and CDR2 SYDVKM come from the germline V gene. Trimming pared 3 bases from V and 5 bases from J, leaving 16 bases between. CDR3 length: 15 residues. CDR3 amino acids: CASSFPSGGETEAFF. Here the CDR3 DNA reads TGTGCCAGCAGTTTTCCTAGCGGGGGGGAGACTGAAGCTTTCTTT.

This clone turned up a few times. The rearrangement uses TRBV5-4 and TRBJ1-2; D might be TRBD1 (6 bases). Trimming removed 4 bases from V and 0 bases from J, with 13 bases in between. This CDR3 comprises 15 residues. The germline V gene encodes CDR1 SGHNT and CDR2 YYREEE (reference sequence). Here the CDR3 DNA reads TGTGCCAGCAGCGATGCGGGGGGCGCTAACTATGGCTACACCTTC. Residues: CASSDAGGANYGYTF.

The V call is TRBV7-2, the J call TRBJ1-2; TRBD1 aligns across 7 bases. V lost 7 bases, J lost 2 bases, and 4 bases stayed unmatched. Germline V gene data show CDR1 as SGHTA and CDR2 as FQGNSA. The CDR3 is 13 residues long. The CDR3: CASTEDRNYGYTF. CDR3 DNA: TGTGCCAGCACCGAGGACAGGAACTATGGCTACACCTTC. Full variable domain (missing parts from reference TRBV7-2 and TRBJ1-2): GAGVSQSPSNKVTEKGKDVELRCDPISGHTALYWYRQSLGQGLEFLIYFQGNSAPDKSGLPSDRFSAERTGGSVSTLTIQRTQQEDSAVYLCASTEDRNYGYTFGSGTRLTVV.

The chain uses TRBV4-2 and TRBJ1-2, with a possible D match to TRBD1 (6 bases). Germline lookup yields CDR1 LGHNA and CDR2 YNFKEQ. Between the trimmed V and J ends, which lost 0 bases and 7 bases, there was a span of 9 bases. This CDR3 comprises 13 residues. CDR3 protein: CASSQDPDSGYTF. In DNA form, the CDR3 reads TGTGCCAGCAGCCAAGATCCGGACAGTGGCTACACCTTC.

The chain has TRBV5-8 and TRBJ1-2; TRBD1 matches at 11 bases. Germline values: CDR1 SGHTS, CDR2 YDEGEE. The CDR3 totals 16 residues. J lost 4 bases, V lost 0 bases, and 5 bases had no gene match. DNA for the CDR3: TGTGCCAGCAGCTTGGTTGCCGGGACAGGGGGCTATGGCTACACCTTC. Encoded protein: CASSLVAGTGGYGYTF. The whole variable domain, filled in from reference TRBV5-8 and TRBJ1-2, reads EAGVTQSPTHLIKTRGQQATLRCSPISGHTSVYWYQQALGLGLQFLLWYDEGEERNRGNFPPRFSGRQFPNYSSELNVNALELEDSALYLCASSLVAGTGGYGYTFGSGTRLTVV.

CDR3 sequence: CASAPRTSGNNEQFF. DNA of the CDR3: TGTGCCAGCGCACCCAGGACTAGCGGAAATAATGAGCAGTTCTTC. The chain links TRBV9 to TRBJ2-1, with 10 positions matching TRBD2. CDR1 is SGDLS, CDR2 YYNGEE, per germline. J was trimmed by 7 bases and V by 7 bases; bases with no gene match: 11. The CDR3 runs to 15 residues.

The rearrangement links TRBV5-1 to TRBJ1-1; D might be TRBD1 (5 bases). Germline V gene lookup returns CDR1 SGHRS and CDR2 YFSETQ. The CDR3 runs 14 residues. V was clipped by 4 bases and J by 1 base, with 11 bases between them. The CDR3 DNA follows: TGCGCCAGCAGCCCCGGGGGACGGAACACTGAAGCTTTCTTT. Its translation: CASSPGGRNTEAFF.

The J gene is TRBJ2-7, the V gene TRBV10-3; the match to TRBD1 covers 8 bases. This CDR3 comprises 13 residues. V gave up 6 bases and J gave up 1 base; unmatched junction bases: 2. CDR1 ENHRY and CDR2 SYGVKD come from the germline V gene. The CDR3 DNA follows: TGTGCCATCAGGACAGGGGATTCCTACGAGCAGTACTTC. This sequence encodes CAIRTGDSYEQYF.

The CDR3 reads CASSESRGKWPEAFF. The CDR3 nucleotides read TGCGCCAGCAGTGAGTCCCGGGGGAAGTGGCCTGAAGCTTTCTTT. This sequence joins TRBV10-1 and TRBJ1-1, with a weak D call TRBD1 (5 bases). Trimming took off 0 bases at V and 6 bases at J, with 14 bases between the two ends. CDR3 length equals 15 residues. In germline, CDR1 is WNHNN, CDR2 SYGVQD (reference sequence).

For this clone: The sample contains more than one DNA sequence encoding this CDR3. The chain links TRBV5-1 to TRBJ1-4, with a possible D match to TRBD1 (5 bases). The CDR3 has 14 residues. CDR1 is SGHRS and CDR2 is YFSETQ in the germline V gene. The germline V and J ends were trimmed by 4 bases and 0 bases, with 7 bases remaining between them. The CDR3 nucleotides read TGCGCCAGCAGCCTGACAGCAACTAATGAAAAACTGTTTTTT. Its protein is CASSLTATNEKLFF.

The rearrangement links TRBV6-5 to TRBJ1-1; TRBD1 matches 8 bases. The CDR3 has 14 residues. Per the germline V gene, CDR1 is MNHEY and CDR2 is SVGAGI. J lost 1 base, V lost 7 bases, and 5 bases had no gene match. For the CDR3, the DNA is TGTGCCAGCACCACCGACAGGGGGAACACTGAAGCTTTCTTT. Protein sequence: CASTTDRGNTEAFF.

The chain is built from TRBV5-1 and TRBJ2-2; 7 nucleotides match TRBD1. This CDR3 has 16 residues. Trimming removed 0 bases from V and 6 bases from J; junction bases left unmatched: 8. Germline CDR1 reads SGHRS; CDR2 reads YFSETQ. CDR3 DNA: TGCGCCAGCAGCTTGGGGCAGGGGGATGTTGCCGGGGAGCTGTTTTTT. Translation gives CASSLGQGDVAGELFF. The full variable domain, rest sourced from reference TRBV5-1 and TRBJ2-2, is KAGVTQTPRYLIKTRGQQVTLSCSPISGHRSVSWYQQTPGQGLQFLFEYFSETQRNKGNFPGRFSGRQFSNSRSEMNVSTLELGDSALYLCASSLGQGDVAGELFFGEGSRLTVL.

V is TRBV18 and J is TRBJ1-4; weak D call: TRBD1 (5 bases). Per germline, CDR1 KGHSH and CDR2 LQKENI. The CDR3 has 17 residues. V was clipped by 5 bases and J by 0 bases, with 16 bases between them. CDR3 nucleotides: TGTGCCAGCTCAAATAGGGAGGGGCAAGCAACTAATGAAAAACTGTTTTTT. The encoded protein is CASSNREGQATNEKLFF.